This T cell receptor beta chain appears in the sequencing data of a study of CD8 T cells in Susac syndrome (dated by TCRdb to the late 2010s). With regard to the full study: The study used repertoire sequencing to test whether antigen drove CD8+ T cell activation and differentiation in Susac syndrome.

Results and caveats for the whole study, not just this receptor: The number of individuals in the TCR sequencing and HLA analysis was recognized as being relatively small.

Including the terminal cysteine and phenylalanine, the CDR3 comprises 12 residues. The retained sequence is limited to the CDR3, 36 bases, with the frame set at the first base. CDR1 and CDR2 (SGHAT, FQNNGV) derive from the germline V gene. V and J lose 2 bases and 8 bases, and a span of 7 bases separates them. RNA was extracted using the RNeasy kit, and 0.5 to 1 microgram was reverse transcribed with random hexamers. The immunoSEQ multiplex PCR assay, which covers 54 Vbeta and 13 Jbeta segments, was used to amplify TCR beta CDR3 regions. PCR amplification bias was corrected by using a synthetic template baseline for primer optimization and computational correction. The original methods were these. Reads were annotated to V, D and J genes according to IMGT and were analyzed with immunoSEQ Analyzer, with only productive sequences retained. To calculate clonality, Shannon entropy was normalized by log2 of the number of productive unique sequences and then subtracted from one. Public and private clones were assessed among the 100 most prevalent clones of each patient and control. Clones were defined as Susac-specific when absent from the healthy and MS cohorts, from roughly 1,100 published viral clones and from other ImmuneACCESS disease sequences. TCRdb reworked the public reads: Q25 trimming with fastp, MiXCR clone assembly, productive beta chains retained. Identical CDR3 proteins give one entry, which carries the most common genes and DNA. The V and J calls follow TCRdb's processing rather than the paper's. The sample records some 170,000 distinct CDR3 sequences, roughly 95% of which are singletons. The ten most abundant clones make up approximately 0.1% of the sample.

To note about this clonotype: What this receptor recognizes is not known. No qualities accompany the bases; no much larger clone lies one base away.

Peripheral blood CD8+ and CD4+ T cells from healthy donors, Susac syndrome patients and multiple sclerosis patients were profiled by high-throughput TCR beta sequencing. The healthy donors served as controls matched for age and sex. Bulk CD8+ and CD4+ T cells were purified by magnetic negative isolation, whereas CD8+ TEMRA cells were enriched by FACS. Blood was collected in EDTA tubes and processed within 24 hours, with PBMCs isolated through density gradient centrifugation. PBMCs intended for TCR sequencing were cryopreserved in liquid nitrogen and were subsequently thawed in a 37 degrees C water bath. The sorted or isolated CD4+, CD8+ and CD8+ TEMRA cells had a purity of 90% or higher.

The sequence was obtained from a human donor in good health. The material sequenced was CD4+ T cells from PBMCs. Recombination connected TRBV11-2 to TRBJ2-1, with no confident D gene call. The CDR3 protein is CASSLSVDEQFF. The DNA reads TGTGCCAGCAGCTTAAGTGTCGATGAGCAGTTCTTC. Here the CDR3 is joined to the reference TRBV11-2 and TRBJ2-1 genes, and the full variable domain is: EAGVAQSPRYKIIEKRQSVAFWCNPISGHATLYWYQQILGQGPKLLIQFQNNGVVDDSQLPKDRFSAERLKGVDSTLKIQPAKLEDSAVYLCASSLSVDEQFFGPGTRLTVL.